This entry lists 17 T cell receptor beta chains sequenced from one sample in a study of blood T cell repertoires in COVID-19. Some clones are missing from TCRdb's copy, which holds only in-frame ones; the method was immunoSEQ multiplex PCR. The sample lists 200,000 to 250,000 clones, about 86% occurring once. Sample: peripheral blood. These receptors were obtained from a woman aged 50 to 65 with COVID-19, enrolled during active disease.

The V and J genes are TRBV7-9 and TRBJ1-3; TRBD1 matches 7 bases. The germline V gene has CDR1 SEHNR and CDR2 FQNEAQ (reference sequence). V gave up 5 bases and J gave up 4 bases; unmatched junction bases: 11. The CDR3 totals 16 residues. The CDR3 protein is CASSPQGEGPGNTIYF. The DNA for the CDR3 is TGTGCCAGCAGCCCGCAGGGGGAAGGACCCGGAAACACCATATATTTT.

The rearrangement joins TRBV7-9 to TRBJ1-4, with D possibly matching TRBD1 (5 bases). The germline V and J ends were trimmed by 5 bases and 3 bases, with 13 bases remaining between them. Germline CDR1 SEHNR, CDR2 FQNEAQ (reference sequence). The CDR3 has 15 amino acids. The CDR3 region has the DNA TGTGCCAGCAGCCAGGACCGGGGGTCTAATGAAAAACTGTTTTTT. It codes for CASSQDRGSNEKLFF.

The rearrangement joins TRBV5-1 to TRBJ2-5; TRBD2 agrees at 7 bases. V shed 0 bases and J 4 bases; nucleotides not matched to a gene: 3. This CDR3 spans 14 amino acids. CDR1 SGHRS and CDR2 YFSETQ come from the germline V gene. The DNA of the CDR3 is TGCGCCAGCAGCTTGGGAAGGGAGGGAGAGACCCAGTACTTC. Translating gives CASSLGREGETQYF.

The chain carries TRBV19 and TRBJ2-3, with TRBD2 identical over 8 bases. The CDR3 covers 16 residues. Per the germline V gene, CDR1 is LNHDA and CDR2 is SQIVND (reference sequence). V lost 5 bases, J lost 0 bases, and 7 bases stayed unmatched. CDR3 residues: CASSSGGGRSTDTQYF. DNA of the CDR3: TGTGCCAGTAGTTCAGGCGGGGGGCGAAGCACAGATACGCAGTATTTT. The variable domain in full, with the rest retrieved from reference TRBV19 and TRBJ2-3, is DGGITQSPKYLFRKEGQNVTLSCEQNLNHDAMYWYRQDPGQGLRLIYYSQIVNDFQKGDIAEGYSVSREKKESFPLTVTSAQKNPTAFYLCASSSGGGRSTDTQYFGPGTRLTVL.

The rearrangement joins TRBV24-1 to TRBJ2-7, with 8 nucleotides matching TRBD1. Germline V gene lookup returns CDR1 KGHDR and CDR2 SFDVKD. CDR3 size: 15 residues. The V gene end was trimmed by 3 bases and the J gene end by 7 bases; junction bases not matched to a gene: 10. The CDR3 sequence: CATSDNARGRGEQYV. DNA for the CDR3: TGTGCCACCAGTGATAACGCCAGGGGGCGCGGAGAGCAGTACGTC.

The gene calls are TRBV27 and TRBJ1-4; 7 positions match TRBD1. Germline lookup yields CDR1 MNHEY and CDR2 SMNVEV (reference sequence). The CDR3 sequence is 15 residues long. V was pared by 4 bases and J by 5 bases, with 7 bases of the junction left unmatched. The CDR3 sequence is CASSSGTAINEKLFF. DNA for the CDR3: TGTGCCAGCAGTTCCGGGACAGCGATCAATGAAAAACTGTTTTTT.

The chain recombines TRBV5-1 with TRBJ1-1; 8 nucleotides align to TRBD1. CDR3 length: 14 residues. V lost 7 bases, J lost 4 bases, and 9 bases stayed unmatched. CDR1 SGHRS and CDR2 YFSETQ come from the germline V gene. The CDR3 region has the DNA TGCGCCAGCCAAGGACAGGGTGGTACCACTGAAGCTTTCTTT. This sequence encodes CASQGQGGTTEAFF.

This clone was found once. This chain uses TRBV28 with TRBJ2-3; D unclear. The germline V gene encodes CDR1 MDHEN and CDR2 SYDVKM. The CDR3 spans 13 residues. The V end was cut by 6 bases, the J end by 3 bases, with 10 bases between. The CDR3 spells CASSSYRTDTQYF. The CDR3 nucleotides are TGTGCCAGCAGCTCGTACAGAACAGATACGCAGTATTTT.

This clone showed up just a few times. This chain joins TRBV7-9 and TRBJ1-1; tentatively, D is TRBD1 (5 bases). The germline V and J ends were trimmed by 5 bases and 0 bases, with 10 bases remaining between them. Germline V lookup: CDR1 SEHNR, CDR2 FQNEAQ (reference sequence). CDR3 length: 14 residues. CDR3 region: CASSLTDMNTEAFF. In DNA form, the CDR3 reads TGTGCCAGCAGCCTGACAGATATGAACACTGAAGCTTTCTTT. Variable domain in full (rest from reference TRBV7-9 and TRBJ1-1): DTGVSQNPRHKITKRGQNVTFRCDPISEHNRLYWYRQTLGQGPEFLTYFQNEAQLEKSRLLSDRFSAERPKGSFSTLEIQRTEQGDSAMYLCASSLTDMNTEAFFGQGTRLTVV.

The chain has TRBV24-1 and TRBJ2-2; maybe TRBD2 (7 bases). The CDR3 is 15 amino acids. CDR1 KGHDR and CDR2 SFDVKD come from the germline V gene. V was pared by 7 bases and J by 6 bases, with 17 bases between. The CDR3 spells CATRHREGLPGELFF. The CDR3 DNA sequence: TGTGCCACCAGACACAGGGAGGGCTTGCCCGGGGAGCTGTTTTTT.

This sequence joins TRBV2 and TRBJ2-7, with 8 bases matching TRBD1. Germline lookup yields CDR1 SNHLY and CDR2 FYNNEI. The trim removed 5 bases at V and 2 bases at J, leaving 5 bases unmatched. The length of the CDR3 is 14 residues. CDR3 DNA sequence: TGTGCCAGCAGTCGGACAGGGACCCCCTACGAGCAGTACTTC. Amino acids: CASSRTGTPYEQYF. The full variable domain, in which reference TRBV2 and TRBJ2-7 provide the parts outside the CDR3, is EPEVTQTPSHQVTQMGQEVILRCVPISNHLYFYWYRQILGQKVEFLVSFYNNEISEKSEIFDDQFSVERPDGSNFTLKIRSTKLEDSAMYFCASSRTGTPYEQYFGPGTRLTVT.

The rearrangement uses TRBV9 and TRBJ2-3; tentatively, D is TRBD1 (6 bases). Germline V gene sequence: CDR1 SGDLS, CDR2 YYNGEE. This CDR3 is built from 14 residues. The V gene lost 0 bases and the J gene lost 4 bases, with 9 bases spanning the gap. CDR3 residues: CASSVGGRADTQYF. In nucleotides, the CDR3 is TGTGCCAGCAGCGTAGGGGGGCGCGCAGATACGCAGTATTTT. Supplemented by reference TRBV9 and TRBJ2-3, the full variable domain reads DSGVTQTPKHLITATGQRVTLRCSPRSGDLSVYWYQQSLDQGLQFLIQYYNGEERAKGNILERFSAQQFPDLHSELNLSSLELGDSALYFCASSVGGRADTQYFGPGTRLTVL.

This clone appeared a single time. The chain couples TRBV12-3 or TRBV12-4 to TRBJ1-3; D possibly corresponds to TRBD1 (6 bases). V lost 6 bases and J lost 3, with 9 bases in between. CDR3 size: 13 residues. The CDR3 spells CASSPRGGNTIYF. The CDR3 nucleotides read TGTGCCAGCAGCCCCAGGGGTGGAAACACCATATATTTT.

This clone appeared a single time. The chain recombines TRBV7-8 with TRBJ2-2; 13 bases line up with TRBD2. Germline V gives CDR1 SGHVS, CDR2 FQNEAQ. The CDR3 covers 20 residues. V lost 5 bases and J lost 4; bases outside the gene matches: 16. In nucleotides, the CDR3 is TGTGCCAGCAGCCGAGCGACTAGCGGGGGGCGTTCTATGATCACCGGGGAGCTGTTTTTT. It encodes CASSRATSGGRSMITGELFF.

The chain couples TRBV3-1 (or the pseudogene TRBV3-2) to TRBJ1-2; D perhaps matches TRBD1 (5 bases). This CDR3 has 14 amino acids. V dropped 6 bases and J dropped 4 bases, with 15 bases sitting between them. CDR1 is LGHDT and CDR2 is YNNKEL in the germline V gene (reference sequence). The CDR3 loop reads CASSRGLEAYGYTF. The DNA of the CDR3 is TGTGCCAGCAGTCGGGGACTTGAAGCCTATGGCTACACCTTC.

J is TRBJ2-2 and V is TRBV5-1, with 8 bases fitting TRBD2. Trimming at V came to 6 bases and at J to 7 bases, leaving 11 bases not matched to a gene. CDR1 is SGHRS and CDR2 is YFSETQ in the germline V gene. The CDR3 length is 15 residues. This chain's CDR3 is CASTFRGGPDGELFF. The CDR3 bases are TGCGCCAGCACTTTCCGGGGGGGCCCCGACGGGGAGCTGTTTTTT. Looking up the rest from reference TRBV5-1 and TRBJ2-2 gives the full variable domain: KAGVTQTPRYLIKTRGQQVTLSCSPISGHRSVSWYQQTPGQGLQFLFEYFSETQRNKGNFPGRFSGRQFSNSRSEMNVSTLELGDSALYLCASTFRGGPDGELFFGEGSRLTVL.

The gene calls are TRBV5-1 and TRBJ1-1; 7 nucleotides agree with TRBD1. The CDR3 is made up of 15 amino acids. The junction had 8 bases not matched to a gene; V was cut back by 4 bases and J by 2 bases. Per the germline V gene, CDR1 is SGHRS and CDR2 is YFSETQ. Here the CDR3 reads CASSTGEGRNTEAFF. For the CDR3, the DNA is TGCGCCAGCAGCACAGGGGAAGGGCGAAACACTGAAGCTTTCTTT.